The sequence of this T cell receptor (beta chain) was determined in a study of CD8 T cells in ankylosing spondylitis. Germline CDR1 and CDR2: LGHDT and YNNKEL (reference sequence). The CDR3 runs 12 residues. The V and J ends lost 5 bases and 6 bases respectively, with 10 bases between them. Overall study results and limits: Disease-linked clones bore a CD8+ phenotype and were relatively rare in peripheral blood. There was reportedly significant enrichment of clones that were disease-linked in matched ankylosing spondylitis synovial fluid. Prior literature has documented some motif variants in synovial fluid and blood from reactive arthritis.

TCRdb itself ran the 5' RACE reads through MiXCR, one entry per CDR3 protein. The table lists more than 110,000 distinct CDR3 sequences, approximately 8.4% of them singletons. Of note for this clonotype: What it binds is unknown.

This clonotype was obtained from a male donor with ankylosing spondylitis. The material sequenced was synovial fluid, either unsorted or a sorted T cell fraction (not recorded which). The V gene is TRBV3-1, the J gene TRBJ1-1; the D is unclear. The CDR3 DNA is TGTGCCAGCAGCTCCTGGGAGGCTGAAGCTTTCTTT. Its protein product is CASSSWEAEAFF. Filled out from reference TRBV3-1 and TRBJ1-1, the complete variable domain reads DTAVSQTPKYLVTQMGNDKSIKCEQNLGHDTMYWYKQDSKKFLKIMFSYNNKELIINETVPNRFSPKSPDKAHLNLHINSLELGDSAVYFCASSSWEAEAFFGQGTRLTVV.